These 15 T cell receptor beta chains were all obtained from the same sample, sequenced in a study of cytomegalovirus exposure and HLA in healthy donors. Primers included in the PCR were 60 Vbeta and 13 Jbeta primers. The repertoire was sequenced with immunoSEQ multiplex PCR; TCRdb's copy has only in-frame clones and lacks some. Of 160,000 or so clones in the sample, approximately 79% were seen once. Source material: PBMCs. These receptors were obtained from a man aged 35 to 55 in good health and CMV-seronegative.

J is TRBJ2-6 and V is TRBV28; D not resolved. The germline V gene has CDR1 MDHEN and CDR2 SYDVKM. There are 14 residues in the CDR3. V gave up 5 bases and J gave up 0 bases, with 5 bases separating them. DNA of the CDR3: TGTGCCAGCAGTCGGTCCTCTGGGGCCAACGTCCTGACTTTC. This gives the protein CASSRSSGANVLTF.

The rearrangement links TRBV7-9 to TRBJ2-7, with 10 bases identical to TRBD1. CDR1 and CDR2 from the germline V gene are SEHNR and FQNEAQ (reference sequence). The CDR3 is made up of 15 amino acids. V gave up 6 bases and J gave up 7 bases; unmatched junction bases: 12. The CDR3 loop is CASSYRDRGIGEQYF. CDR3 bases: TGTGCCAGCAGTTACCGGGACAGGGGAATAGGTGAGCAGTACTTC.

The chain has TRBV7-6 and TRBJ2-1; TRBD2 matches at 8 bases. This CDR3 has 14 amino acids. V was clipped by 3 bases and J by 9 bases; unmatched bases: 7. Germline-derived CDR1 and CDR2 are SGHVS and FNYEAQ. CDR3 nucleotide sequence: TGTGCCAGCAGCTTTGTGGGACTAGGAGGTGAGCAGTTCTTC. This codes for CASSFVGLGGEQFF. Full variable domain (remainder filled in from reference TRBV7-6 and TRBJ2-1): GAGVSQSPRYKVTKRGQDVALRCDPISGHVSLYWYRQALGQGPEFLTYFNYEAQQDKSGLPNDRFSAERPEGSISTLTIQRTEQRDSAMYRCASSFVGLGGEQFFGPGTRLTVL.

The chain uses TRBV7-9 and TRBJ2-2; a possible D gene is TRBD2 (6 bases). CDR1 and CDR2 (germline): SEHNR, FQNEAQ (reference sequence). The CDR3 spans 14 residues. Trimming took 0 bases from V and 5 from J, leaving 7 bases between them. The CDR3 DNA reads TGTGCCAGCAGCTTAGCGGAGGGGACCGGGGAGCTGTTTTTT. Residues: CASSLAEGTGELFF.

CDR3 DNA: TGTGCCAGCACCCAGGGCCCAGCGGGAGCCTACGAGCAGTACTTC. This encodes CASTQGPAGAYEQYF. The rearrangement uses TRBV6-1 and TRBJ2-7; 8 positions agree with TRBD2. The trim removed 7 bases at V and 2 bases at J, leaving 10 bases unmatched. There are 15 residues in the CDR3. Germline-derived CDR1 and CDR2 are MNHNS and SASEGT.

The chain uses TRBV27 and TRBJ1-1; 9 bases match TRBD1. V trimming: 6 bases; J trimming: 5 bases; junction bases outside the gene matches: 4. The germline V gene encodes CDR1 MNHEY and CDR2 SMNVEV (reference sequence). The CDR3 loop spans 13 amino acids. CDR3 region: CASSLQGATEAFF. DNA for the CDR3: TGTGCCAGCAGCTTACAGGGGGCTACTGAAGCTTTCTTT.

The chain recombines TRBV27 with TRBJ2-5, with TRBD2 matching 12 bases. This CDR3 spans 19 amino acids. The ends lost 3 bases at V and 1 base at J; junction bases unmatched: 12. In germline, CDR1 is MNHEY, CDR2 SMNVEV (reference sequence). The CDR3 loop is CASSLTSGRAPRGQETQYF. The DNA of the CDR3 is TGTGCCAGCAGTTTGACTAGCGGGAGAGCCCCGCGGGGCCAAGAGACCCAGTACTTC.

This chain uses TRBV5-1 with TRBJ2-7, with 12 bases identical to TRBD2. The CDR3 runs 15 residues. Per germline, CDR1 SGHRS and CDR2 YFSETQ. V gave up 0 bases and J gave up 3 bases; unmatched junction bases: 1. This chain's CDR3 is CASSLGLAGDYEQYF. The CDR3 nucleotides are TGCGCCAGCAGCTTGGGACTAGCGGGAGACTACGAGCAGTACTTC. The entire variable domain, with the rest obtained from reference TRBV5-1 and TRBJ2-7, is as follows: KAGVTQTPRYLIKTRGQQVTLSCSPISGHRSVSWYQQTPGQGLQFLFEYFSETQRNKGNFPGRFSGRQFSNSRSEMNVSTLELGDSALYLCASSLGLAGDYEQYFGPGTRLTVT.

The sample holds a few counts of this clone. This chain connects TRBV7-6 to TRBJ2-3, with 8 nucleotides matching TRBD2. This CDR3 has 16 residues. The V and J ends lost 0 bases and 7 bases, in that order; junction bases with no gene match: 9. The germline V gene has CDR1 SGHVS and CDR2 FNYEAQ. For the CDR3, the DNA is TGTGCCAGCAGCTTAGCGCGGGCGGGAGGAGGAAATACGCAGTATTTT. Residues: CASSLARAGGGNTQYF.

The V gene is TRBV5-1, the J gene TRBJ1-4; D ambiguous. This CDR3 spans 15 amino acids. The V gene lost 4 bases and the J gene lost 12 bases, with 22 bases spanning the gap. CDR1 is SGHRS, CDR2 YFSETQ, per germline. The CDR3 sequence is CASSRRAEGPRELFF. In DNA form, the CDR3 reads TGCGCCAGCAGCCGAAGGGCAGAGGGCCCCCGGGAACTGTTTTTT.

In regard to this clone: At one of its ends the junction is not consistent with the germline gene, which may arise from a read error. As DNA, the CDR3 is TGTGCTAGCAGCCCGGGACAGGGAGTCTCCGAGCAGTACTTC. As protein: CASSPGQGVSEQYF. This sequence joins TRBV7-7 and TRBJ2-7, with TRBD1 matching over 9 bases. Per the germline V gene, CDR1 is SSHAT and CDR2 is FNYEAQ (reference sequence). This CDR3 comprises 14 residues.

The chain combines TRBV18 with TRBJ2-7, with D maybe TRBD1 (6 bases). Germline V lookup: CDR1 KGHSH, CDR2 LQKENI. The CDR3 consists of 15 residues. Trimming pared 0 bases from V and 2 bases from J, leaving 11 bases between. This CDR3 reads CASSPPGQKTYEQYF. The DNA of the CDR3 is TGTGCCAGCTCACCACCGGGACAAAAGACCTACGAGCAGTACTTC.

The rearrangement uses TRBV25-1 and TRBJ2-1; 8 bases fit TRBD2. The CDR3 loop spans 17 amino acids. V gave up 5 bases and J gave up 1 base; unmatched junction bases: 10. Per the germline V gene, CDR1 is MGHDK and CDR2 is SYGVNS. The CDR3 protein is CASSFGRASGSYNEQFF. The CDR3, as DNA: TGTGCCAGCAGTTTCGGGAGGGCGTCTGGGTCCTACAATGAGCAGTTCTTC.

The chain carries TRBV7-8 and TRBJ2-3, with D unresolved. Germline loops: CDR1 SGHVS, CDR2 FQNEAQ. V lost 0 bases and J lost 5, with 6 bases in between. CDR3 size: 13 residues. The CDR3 sequence is CASSLAGLDTQYF. The CDR3 coding sequence is TGTGCCAGCAGCTTAGCCGGGTTAGATACGCAGTATTTT.

The V gene is TRBV5-1, the J gene TRBJ1-1, with 9 bases aligning to TRBD1. CDR1 and CDR2 (germline): SGHRS, YFSETQ. The CDR3 loop spans 16 amino acids. Trimming at V came to 4 bases and at J to 2 bases, leaving 9 bases not matched to a gene. The CDR3 coding sequence is TGCGCCAGCAGCCCGGACAGGGGAACGGGCAACACTGAAGCTTTCTTT. This sequence encodes CASSPDRGTGNTEAFF.